Below, one TCR beta chain is given with its context. The data derive from a study of blood T cells in healthy people across ages. Through a sample-barcoded 5' primer and a J-beta primer mix, a second PCR was run for roughly 6 to 11 cycles. Using its own MiXCR run on the 5' RACE reads, TCRdb lists one record per CDR3 protein. The repertoire holds around 750,000 distinct CDR3 sequences, with roughly 50% as singletons. CDR3 length: 13 residues. With 5 bases removed from V and 4 bases from J, the gap between germline ends came to 14 bases. Per germline, CDR1 DFQATT and CDR2 SNEGSKA (reference sequence). The clonotype was recovered from a man older than 75 in good health. The specimen was blood. The gene calls are TRBV20-1 and TRBJ2-5; TRBD2 is a possible D gene (6 bases). In nucleotides, the CDR3 is TGCAGTGCTGCCCCGACGCGGGGAGAGACCCAGTACTTC. Its translation: CSAAPTRGETQYF.